A selection of T cell receptor beta chains follows, all from one sample in a study of blood T cells in healthy people across ages. TCRdb re-called the 5' RACE reads through MiXCR, storing one row per CDR3 protein. The sample shows approximately 2,000,000 distinct CDR3 sequences, 30% to 40% of them seen only once. The sequencing sample was made of blood. The receptors stem from a human donor in good health. Each CDR3 is given with its conserved first and last residue. The order of the fields is V gene, J gene, clone size, D gene, CDR3 protein, CDR3 DNA. A D gene is named only where the DNA matches it firmly. Only some rows state a clone size, as once, few, many or a class for expanded clones.

>TRBV5-1|TRBJ1-5|-|-
CASSFSGIEGPQHF
TGCGCCAGCAGCTTCTCAGGGATCGAGGGGCCCCAGCATTTT
>TRBV27|TRBJ1-2|few|-
CASSPSGGADGYTF
TGTGCCAGCAGTCCCTCGGGGGGGGCTGATGGCTACACCTTC
>TRBV5-1|TRBJ1-2|few|TRBD1
CASSLTDRVSGYTF
TGCGCCAGCAGCTTGACGGACAGGGTCAGTGGCTACACCTTC
>TRBV20-1|TRBJ2-5|-|-
CSGTGPVGGQETQYF
TGCAGCGGTACAGGGCCTGTCGGAGGTCAAGAGACCCAGTACTTC
>TRBV4-3|TRBJ1-2|-|-
CASSQDLGPREDGYTF
TGCGCCAGCAGCCAAGATCTAGGTCCCAGGGAAGACGGCTACACCTTC
>TRBV21-1|TRBJ1-2|-|-
CASSKEARGYTF
TGTGCCAGCAGCAAAGAGGCGCGAGGCTACACCTTC
>TRBV7-9|TRBJ1-2|-|-
CASSLMRPGGYTF
TGTGCCAGCAGCTTAATGAGGCCCGGGGGCTACACCTTC
>TRBV20-1|TRBJ2-1|-|TRBD2
CSARAASGSNEQFF
TGCAGTGCTAGAGCGGCTAGCGGGAGCAATGAGCAGTTCTTC
>TRBV29-1|TRBJ2-1|many|-
CSVEDREAVGQFF
TGCAGCGTTGAAGATCGGGAAGCTGTGGGGCAGTTCTTC
>TRBV6-6|TRBJ2-3|many|-
CASSYPSAGADTQYF
TGTGCCAGCAGTTACCCCTCTGCGGGGGCGGATACGCAGTATTTT
>TRBV7-2|TRBJ2-5|-|-
CASSLVPGIQETQYF
TGTGCCAGCAGCTTAGTTCCGGGGATCCAAGAGACCCAGTACTTC
>TRBV4-1|TRBJ2-7|-|-
CASSQVVLSSYEQYF
TGCGCCAGCAGCCAAGTCGTACTTTCCTCCTACGAGCAGTACTTC
>TRBV20-1|TRBJ2-7|-|TRBD1
CSANRGTGAAYEQYF
TGCAGTGCCAACAGGGGGACAGGGGCCGCCTACGAGCAGTACTTC
>TRBV7-8|TRBJ2-3|-|-
CASSLAPSGTSSTDTQYF
TGTGCCAGCAGCTTAGCCCCCAGCGGGACATCTAGCACAGATACGCAGTATTTT
>TRBV4-3|TRBJ1-5|once|-
CASSLRWAIEPQHF
TGCGCCAGCAGCCTCAGATGGGCCATAGAGCCCCAGCATTTT
>TRBV24-1|TRBJ2-3|-|-
CATSDPPTTDTQYF
TGTGCCACCAGTGATCCACCTACGACAGATACGCAGTATTTT
>TRBV6-5|TRBJ1-2|-|-
CASSYRWGYGYTF
TGTGCCAGCAGTTATCGTTGGGGGTATGGCTACACCTTC
>TRBV20-1|TRBJ2-3|few|-
CSADIYGSTDTQYF
TGCAGTGCCGACATCTACGGCAGCACAGATACGCAGTATTTT
>TRBV20-1|TRBJ2-7|-|-
CSAREAGLYEQYF
TGCAGTGCTAGGGAGGCAGGACTCTACGAGCAGTACTTC
>TRBV4-1|TRBJ1-4|few|-
CASSSSLQGGEKLFF
TGCGCCAGCAGCTCAAGCCTACAGGGAGGTGAAAAACTGTTTTTT
>TRBV6-2/TRBV6-3|TRBJ2-7|-|TRBD2
CASSRLAGSDNEQYF
TGTGCCAGCAGTCGCCTAGCGGGGAGCGATAATGAGCAGTACTTC
>TRBV20-1|TRBJ1-1|-|-
CSAITHRVLAEAFF
TGCAGTGCCATCACGCACCGGGTATTGGCTGAAGCTTTCTTT
>TRBV7-9|TRBJ1-1|few|-
CASSLDEKRRAFF
TGTGCCAGCAGCTTAGACGAGAAACGGAGGGCTTTCTTT
>TRBV4-3|TRBJ1-5|-|-
CASSQGGTSNQPQHF
TGCGCCAGCAGTCAAGGGGGGACGAGCAATCAGCCCCAGCATTTT
>TRBV24-1|TRBJ2-5|-|-
CATSDSHQGTQYF
TGTGCCACCAGTGATTCTCACCAAGGGACCCAGTACTTC
>TRBV12-3/TRBV12-4|TRBJ2-3|few|TRBD2
CASSLTSGGIDTQYF
TGTGCCAGCAGCCTTACTAGCGGGGGGATAGATACGCAGTATTTT
>TRBV6-1|TRBJ1-5|few|-
CASSEHGVFSNQPQHF
TGTGCCAGCAGTGAACATGGGGTTTTCAGCAATCAGCCCCAGCATTTT
>TRBV12-3/TRBV12-4|TRBJ2-1|-|TRBD2
CASITLAGLHNEQFF
TGTGCCAGCATTACCCTAGCGGGGCTCCACAATGAGCAGTTCTTC
>TRBV3-1|TRBJ2-4|-|TRBD2
CASSPRLAGYNIQYF
TGTGCCAGCAGCCCAAGACTAGCGGGGTATAACATTCAGTACTTC
>TRBV4-3|TRBJ2-3|-|TRBD2
CASSQDLIWSGGGTDTQYF
TGCGCCAGCAGCCAAGATCTGATTTGGAGCGGGGGGGGCACAGATACGCAGTATTTT
>TRBV5-1|TRBJ1-2|-|-
CASSFTDPGYGYTF
TGCGCCAGCAGCTTTACCGATCCAGGCTATGGCTACACCTTC
>TRBV27|TRBJ2-5|few|TRBD1
CASGPRQGGRETQYF
TGTGCCAGCGGGCCACGACAGGGGGGACGAGAGACCCAGTACTTC
>TRBV20-1|TRBJ2-5|few|-
CSARGGIRETQYF
TGCAGTGCTAGAGGTGGGATCCGGGAGACCCAGTACTTC
>TRBV28|TRBJ1-2|-|-
CASTRAGGRLYGYTF
TGTGCCAGCACCCGGGCGGGGGGCAGGCTCTATGGCTACACCTTC
>TRBV18|TRBJ1-1|-|TRBD1
CASFRDRAEAFF
TGTGCCAGCTTCCGGGACAGGGCCGAAGCTTTCTTT
>TRBV7-9|TRBJ2-1|-|TRBD2
CASSSGTSGRNEQFF
TGTGCCAGCAGCTCCGGGACTAGCGGGCGCAATGAGCAGTTCTTC
>TRBV6-2/TRBV6-3|TRBJ1-2|few|-
CANSSRGSGYTF
TGTGCCAACAGTTCCCGGGGCAGTGGCTACACCTTC
>TRBV6-5|TRBJ1-5|-|-
CASSRGGGEPQHF
TGTGCCAGCAGCCGGGGGGGCGGGGAGCCCCAGCATTTT
>TRBV6-1|TRBJ2-3|few|-
CASSGRGRGADTQYF
TGTGCCAGCAGTGGGAGGGGGCGCGGAGCAGATACGCAGTATTTT
>TRBV14|TRBJ2-1|-|-
CASSQGLVSNEQFF
TGTGCCAGCAGCCAAGGGTTGGTATCTAACGAGCAGTTCTTC
>TRBV5-5|TRBJ1-5|-|-
CASSFEPTNQPQHF
TGTGCCAGCAGCTTTGAACCGACGAATCAGCCCCAGCATTTT
>TRBV6-1|TRBJ1-5|-|-
CAGSTRDSNQPQHF
TGTGCCGGCAGTACCCGGGACAGCAATCAGCCCCAGCATTTT
>TRBV15|TRBJ1-2|few|-
CATSRPGQGNYGYTF
TGTGCCACCAGCAGGCCGGGTCAGGGAAACTATGGCTACACCTTC
>TRBV20-1|TRBJ1-2|-|-
CSAKSGLGYGYTF
TGCAGTGCTAAATCAGGGCTGGGCTATGGCTACACCTTC
>TRBV7-8|TRBJ2-3|-|TRBD1
CASSPGGFDEQYF
TGTGCCAGCAGCCCAGGGGGCTTCGACGAGCAGTATTTT
>TRBV20-1|TRBJ2-3|-|TRBD2
CSARVLAGAQSTDTQYF
TGCAGTGCTAGAGTCCTAGCGGGGGCCCAAAGCACAGATACGCAGTATTTT
>TRBV24-1|TRBJ2-1|-|TRBD2
CATSDWGTSEHNEQFF
TGTGCCACCAGTGATTGGGGAACTAGCGAACACAATGAGCAGTTCTTC
>TRBV15|TRBJ2-1|many|TRBD1
CATSTGTDYNEQFF
TGTGCCACCAGCACAGGGACAGACTACAATGAGCAGTTCTTC
>TRBV3-1|TRBJ1-1|-|-
CASSQVFTGNTEAFF
TGTGCCAGCAGCCAAGTCTTCACAGGGAACACTGAAGCTTTCTTT
>TRBV29-1|TRBJ1-2|many|-
CSVELGAENYGYTF
TGCAGCGTTGAATTGGGGGCGGAAAACTATGGCTACACCTTC
>TRBV29-1|TRBJ1-5|-|-
CSVAGGVSQPQHF
TGCAGCGTCGCTGGGGGGGTTAGTCAGCCCCAGCATTTT
>TRBV9|TRBJ1-2|-|-
CASSVETGTDHGYTF
TGTGCCAGCAGCGTAGAAACAGGGACGGACCATGGCTACACCTTC
>TRBV7-2|TRBJ2-7|few|TRBD1
CASSRTGELADEQYF
TGTGCCAGCAGCCGGACAGGGGAATTGGCTGACGAGCAGTACTTC
>TRBV4-2|TRBJ2-7|once|TRBD1
CASSQEGTGALFEQYF
TGTGCCAGCAGCCAAGAAGGGACAGGGGCCCTCTTCGAGCAGTACTTC
>TRBV6-1|TRBJ2-1|-|-
CASSRDQGNNEQFF
TGTGCCAGCAGCCGGGACCAGGGGAACAATGAGCAGTTCTTC